The clone carrying this T cell receptor (beta chain) came up a few times. The target antigen is unknown. The CDR3 end is not reached by the read, which stops 3 residues before it; the germline J gene fills it in. This record belongs to a study of T cell clonality in common variable immunodeficiency. Study-wide results and limits: Compared with healthy controls, CVID subjects showed increased TCRbeta clonality, mostly in about a third. Repertoire-complication correlations in CVID were limited by patient heterogeneity. Shared TCRbeta clones were fewer between CVID subjects than controls. What drives increased CVID clonality needs T cell subpopulation sequencing.

Here immunoSEQ multiplex PCR was the method, and the copy in TCRdb shows in-frame clones only, minus some. The profile covers about 52,000 clones, none occurring a single time. The germline V gene encodes CDR1 KGHSH and CDR2 LQKENI. CDR3 length equals 13 residues. V dropped 4 bases and J dropped 4 bases, with 10 bases sitting between them. The sequence came from a person aged 18 to 75 in good health. V and J are TRBV18 and TRBJ1-1; a possible D gene is TRBD1 (6 bases). The sequenced material came from peripheral blood mononuclear cells. The CDR3 protein is CASSQGVGTEAFF. The CDR3 bases that were read are TGTGCCAGCTCACAGGGGGTCGGCACTGAA. Looking up the rest from reference TRBV18 and TRBJ1-1 gives the full variable domain: NAGVMQNPRHLVRRRGQEARLRCSPMKGHSHVYWYRQLPEEGLKFMVYLQKENIIDESGMPKERFSAEFPKEGPSILRIQQVVRGDSAAYFCASSQGVGTEAFFGQGTRLTVV.